These T cell receptor beta chains were read from a single sample in a study of CD8 T cells in Susac syndrome. Using its own MiXCR run on the immunoSEQ multiplex PCR reads, TCRdb lists one record per CDR3 protein. The sample has approximately 190,000 distinct CDR3 sequences, approximately 95% seen once. Sequenced input: CD8+ T cells from PBMCs. The receptors derive from a human donor with Susac syndrome. The CDR3 runs from the conserved cysteine through the conserved F or W. D genes are given only for firm matches. Some rows have no size entry. The others give once, few or many, or a class for an expanded clone.

v_gene	abundance	d_gene	j_gene	CDR3aa	CDR3nt
TRBV12-3/TRBV12-4	-	-	TRBJ2-7	CASSLKGISHYEQYF	TGTGCCAGCAGTTTGAAAGGCATTTCCCACTACGAGCAGTACTTC
TRBV2	-	-	TRBJ1-5	CASSVAGDSNQPQHF	TGTGCCAGCAGTGTGGCTGGAGATAGCAATCAGCCCCAGCATTTT
TRBV15	-	TRBD1	TRBJ2-3	CATSTEGQGRDTQYF	TGTGCCACCAGCACCGAGGGACAGGGAAGGGATACGCAGTATTTT
TRBV11-2	-	-	TRBJ2-7	CASIPYDGSDEQYF	TGTGCCAGCATCCCTTATGACGGGAGTGACGAGCAGTACTTC
TRBV30	few	TRBD1	TRBJ2-7	CAWSADGTGVYEQYF	TGTGCCTGGAGCGCCGACGGGACAGGGGTATACGAGCAGTACTTC
TRBV27	-	TRBD1	TRBJ2-7	CASSRRGQGYEQYF	TGTGCCAGCAGTCGACGGGGACAGGGTTACGAGCAGTACTTC
TRBV4-2	-	TRBD1	TRBJ1-1	CASSPTGVTEAFF	TGTGCCAGCAGCCCCACAGGGGTAACTGAAGCTTTCTTT
TRBV30	-	TRBD1	TRBJ1-5	CAWGRQGGQPQHF	TGTGCCTGGGGCAGACAGGGGGGTCAGCCCCAGCATTTT
TRBV29-1	-	-	TRBJ2-7	CSGETDNYEQYF	TGCAGCGGCGAGACAGACAACTACGAGCAGTACTTC
TRBV25-1	-	-	TRBJ1-1	CASGAGGNTEAFF	TGTGCCAGCGGGGCTGGCGGGAACACTGAAGCTTTCTTT
TRBV12-3/TRBV12-4	-	-	TRBJ1-1	CASSLGNSDTEAFF	TGTGCCAGCAGTTTGGGTAACTCTGACACTGAAGCTTTCTTT
TRBV5-6	-	-	TRBJ1-1	CASSLARTVNTEAFF	TGTGCCAGCAGCTTGGCCCGGACAGTGAACACTGAAGCTTTCTTT
TRBV15	-	TRBD2	TRBJ2-2	CATSPRAGYTGELFF	TGTGCCACCAGCCCTAGAGCGGGGTACACCGGGGAGCTGTTTTTT
TRBV14	-	-	TRBJ2-7	CASSQDPGTWLEQYF	TGTGCCAGCAGCCAAGACCCGGGCACATGGTTGGAGCAGTACTTC
TRBV10-3	-	TRBD1	TRBJ2-7	CAISESGQLPEGQYF	TGTGCCATCAGTGAGTCGGGACAGCTCCCTGAAGGGCAGTACTTC
TRBV27	-	TRBD1	TRBJ1-2	CASSSTGDWDNYGYTF	TGTGCCAGCAGTTCGACAGGGGATTGGGATAACTATGGCTACACCTTC
TRBV20-1	-	TRBD2	TRBJ2-5	CSARVLREGPKTQYF	TGCAGTGCTAGAGTCTTGCGGGAGGGCCCTAAGACCCAGTACTTC
TRBV27	-	-	TRBJ2-5	CASSLLRTQETQYF	TGTGCCAGCAGTTTGCTCAGAACCCAAGAGACCCAGTACTTC
TRBV14	-	-	TRBJ2-5	CASSPILEWETQYF	TGTGCCAGCAGCCCGATCCTAGAGTGGGAGACCCAGTACTTC
TRBV7-9	-	-	TRBJ1-5	CASSSDDQPQHF	TGTGCCAGCAGCTCGGACGATCAGCCCCAGCATTTT
TRBV19	-	-	TRBJ2-3	CASSKSGSSTDTQYF	TGTGCCAGTTCTAAAAGCGGATCTAGCACAGATACGCAGTATTTT
TRBV7-9	-	-	TRBJ2-2	CASSLSPHTGELFF	TGTGCCAGCAGCTTGTCTCCTCACACCGGGGAGCTGTTTTTT
TRBV27	-	-	TRBJ1-6	CASSSSGEYNSPLHF	TGTGCCAGCAGTTCCTCAGGGGAGTATAATTCACCCCTCCACTTT
TRBV19	-	TRBD1	TRBJ1-1	CASSRGLNTEAFF	TGTGCCAGTAGCAGGGGGTTAAACACTGAAGCTTTCTTT
TRBV20-1	-	TRBD2	TRBJ2-3	CSAPRTSGGADTQYF	TGCAGTGCTCCAAGGACTAGCGGGGGCGCAGATACGCAGTATTTT
TRBV12-3/TRBV12-4	-	TRBD2	TRBJ2-7	CASSLIAGVHEQYF	TGTGCCAGCAGTTTAATAGCGGGAGTCCACGAGCAGTACTTC
TRBV9	-	TRBD1	TRBJ2-5	CASSVVRDRGETQYF	TGTGCCAGCAGCGTCGTGCGGGACAGGGGAGAGACCCAGTACTTC
TRBV4-1	-	-	TRBJ1-1	CASSQANMNTEAFF	TGCGCCAGCAGCCAAGCCAATATGAACACTGAAGCTTTCTTT
TRBV4-2	once	-	TRBJ1-1	CASSQGGVRTEAFF	TGTGCCAGCAGCCAAGGGGGTGTTAGGACTGAAGCTTTCTTT
TRBV4-2	-	TRBD1	TRBJ1-4	CASSQVADRRDEKLFF	TGTGCCAGCAGCCAAGTTGCGGACAGGAGGGATGAAAAACTGTTTTTT
TRBV20-1	-	TRBD1	TRBJ2-5	CSARGTGEGDQYF	TGCAGTGCCCGTGGGACAGGTGAAGGGGACCAGTACTTC
TRBV12-3/TRBV12-4	-	TRBD2	TRBJ2-3	CALSGGSSTDTQYF	TGTGCCCTAAGCGGGGGGTCTAGCACAGATACGCAGTATTTT
TRBV6-5	-	-	TRBJ2-3	CASSYLGQTTDTQYF	TGTGCCAGCAGTTACTTAGGACAGACCACAGATACGCAGTATTTT
TRBV30	once	-	TRBJ2-5	CAWRGDGEETQYF	TGTGCCTGGAGGGGGGACGGAGAAGAGACCCAGTACTTC
TRBV28	-	-	TRBJ1-5	CASSLGRGYQPQHF	TGTGCCAGCAGTTTAGGGAGGGGCTATCAGCCCCAGCATTTT
TRBV29-1	-	TRBD2	TRBJ2-3	CSVRGISELAGGGSSTDTQYF	TGCAGCGTTCGCGGGATCAGCGAGCTAGCGGGAGGAGGGTCTAGCACAGATACGCAGTATTTT
TRBV19	-	TRBD1	TRBJ1-2	CASSNLDRADYGYTF	TGTGCCAGTAGTAACCTGGACAGGGCGGACTATGGCTACACCTTC
TRBV7-9	-	TRBD2	TRBJ2-5	CASSLEGGRETQYF	TGTGCCAGCAGCTTAGAGGGAGGGCGGGAGACCCAGTACTTC